The present entry profiles one T cell receptor beta chain with its context. The antigen remains unidentified. The CDR3 spans 15 residues. Trimming took 1 base from V and 4 from J, leaving 13 bases between them. Germline lookup yields CDR1 MDHEN and CDR2 SYDVKM. This entry belongs to a study of T cell responses to AZD1222 COVID-19 vaccine. Study-level findings and limits: It should be noted that donors were predominantly white British and more often female, and clonal diversity was possibly underestimated.

The assay was immunoSEQ multiplex PCR, and TCRdb's table has in-frame clones only and misses some. The profile shows roughly 150,000 clones, about 90% of them singletons. V usage is TRBV28 and J usage is TRBJ1-2; perhaps TRBD1 as D (5 bases). Sequences were derived from peripheral blood, sampled 28 days after the second AZD1222 dose. This TCR came from an adult who received the AZD1222 COVID-19 vaccine. In DNA form, the CDR3 reads TGTGCCAGCAGTTTATTCCACGACAGCCTCTATGGCTACACCTTC. Translation gives CASSLFHDSLYGYTF.